These 15 T cell receptor beta chains share one sample of origin, sequenced in a study of cytomegalovirus exposure and HLA in healthy donors. With 60 Vbeta and 13 Jbeta primers, the PCR was carried out. Profiling relied on immunoSEQ multiplex PCR, and the TCRdb table lists in-frame clones only, not all of them. Of over 90,000 clones listed, 73% were seen once; the top ten hold less than 4.5%. The source material was PBMCs. These receptor sequences come from a man aged 40-49 years in good health and CMV-seronegative.

The chain has TRBV21-1 and TRBJ2-7; TRBD2, the table's D call, lacks a check against the DNA. TRBV21-1 is a pseudogene locus. This CDR3 comprises 16 residues. The CDR3 sequence: CASSLRTGTAPYEQYF. CDR3 sequence (DNA): TGTGCCAGCAGCCTAAGAACCGGGACTGCTCCCTACGAGCAGTACTTC.

J is TRBJ1-5 and V is TRBV7-2; D not certain. V lost 1 base to trimming and J lost 7 bases, with 11 bases between them. The CDR3 sequence is 14 residues long. CDR1 SGHTA and CDR2 FQGNSA come from the germline V gene. CDR3 coding DNA: TGTGCCAGCAGCTTAGTCCGTAGTTTCCAGCCCCAGCATTTT. Amino acid sequence: CASSLVRSFQPQHF.

V gene TRBV20-1 combines with J gene TRBJ2-5; 8 positions match TRBD2. V lost 1 base to trimming and J lost 10 bases; unmatched junction nucleotides: 2. The germline V gene encodes CDR1 DFQATT and CDR2 SNEGSKA (reference sequence). This CDR3 contains 11 residues. CDR3 nucleotide sequence: TGCAGTGCTAGAGTCGCGGGGGGCCAGTACTTC. This codes for CSARVAGGQYF.

This chain joins TRBV7-2 and TRBJ1-4; 9 nucleotides agree with TRBD1. Germline trimming cut 6 bases from V and 5 bases from J; bases unmatched to any gene: 7. The CDR3 contains 15 residues. CDR1 is SGHTA and CDR2 is FQGNSA in the germline V gene. The CDR3 DNA reads as TGTGCCAGCAGTTCTAGGACAGGGGCAAATGAAAAACTGTTTTTT. This sequence encodes CASSSRTGANEKLFF.

The DNA for the CDR3 is TGTGCCAGCAGCCGGACAGAACCCTCCAGCGTCCTGACTTTC. It specifies CASSRTEPSSVLTF. The chain joins TRBV9 to TRBJ2-6; the D gene is possibly TRBD1 (6 bases). V shed 4 bases and J shed 12 bases, with 17 bases lying between them. This CDR3 contains 14 residues. Germline assignment: CDR1 SGDLS and CDR2 YYNGEE.

This clone has more than one count but fewer than ten. The rearrangement uses TRBV5-4 and TRBJ2-3, with 9 bases lining up with TRBD2. The ends lost 4 bases at V and 2 bases at J; junction bases unmatched: 8. CDR1 and CDR2 from the germline V gene are SGHNT and YYREEE (reference sequence). The CDR3 is made up of 16 amino acids. CDR3 loop: CASSGRSGGITDTQYF. CDR3 DNA: TGTGCCAGCAGCGGAAGAAGCGGGGGGATCACAGATACGCAGTATTTT.

The gene calls are TRBV5-1 and TRBJ1-2; 8 nucleotides agree with TRBD1. After removal of 4 bases from V and 3 bases from J, the junction contained 5 bases not matched to a gene. Germline V lookup: CDR1 SGHRS, CDR2 YFSETQ. This CDR3 spans 14 amino acids. CDR3 bases: TGCGCCAGCAGCCGCGGACAGGGACACTATGGCTACACCTTC. Translation: CASSRGQGHYGYTF.

Worth noting for this clone: At one of its ends the junction is not consistent with the germline gene, which may arise from a read error. This sequence joins TRBV11-2 and TRBJ2-1; no definite D call. The CDR3 is 13 amino acids. Germline V gene sequence: CDR1 SGHAT, CDR2 FQNNGV. CDR3 DNA sequence: TGTGCCAGCAGCCCCCCCTCTTACAGTGAGCAGTTCTTC. Its protein product is CASSPPSYSEQFF.

The genes are TRBV19 and TRBJ2-7, with D possibly matching TRBD1 (7 bases). The CDR3 totals 18 residues. Germline assignment: CDR1 LNHDA and CDR2 SQIVND (reference sequence). V was shortened by 9 bases and J by 4 bases, with 31 bases between the two germline ends. CDR3 in amino acids: CARPMRTGGGIYVYEQYF. Written as DNA, the CDR3 is TGTGCCAGACCTATGAGGACAGGAGGGGGAATCTATGTGTACGAGCAGTACTTC.

V and J are TRBV25-1 and TRBJ2-1; 8 bases are shared with TRBD2. Germline CDR1 MGHDK, CDR2 SYGVNS. The CDR3 is 17 residues long. Trimming removed 1 base from V and 4 bases from J; junction bases left unmatched: 9. The CDR3 region has the DNA TGTGCCAGCAGTGAATCTCCAGCGGGGGACGAATACAATGAGCAGTTCTTC. Translating it yields CASSESPAGDEYNEQFF.

The gene calls are TRBV28 and TRBJ1-3; TRBD1 matches 8 bases. The V gene's germline CDR1 is MDHEN and CDR2 SYDVKM. CDR3 length: 15 residues. V lost 3 bases to trimming and J lost 3 bases; unmatched junction nucleotides: 4. Here the CDR3 DNA reads TGTGCCAGCAGTTTGGGAGGGACAGGTGGAAACACCATATATTTT. Protein: CASSLGGTGGNTIYF.

This clone was observed once. This chain connects TRBV10-3 to TRBJ2-2; possible D gene TRBD2, 6 bases. V lost 4 bases to trimming and J lost 3 bases, with 9 bases between them. From germline, CDR1 is ENHRY and CDR2 SYGVKD. CDR3 size: 14 residues. The CDR3 sequence: CAISAGGYTGELFF. CDR3 nucleotides: TGTGCCATCAGTGCTGGGGGGTACACCGGGGAGCTGTTTTTT.

This clone was detected once. This chain connects TRBV2 to TRBJ2-2; 9 bases fit TRBD2. Germline V CDR1 and CDR2: SNHLY, FYNNEI. The CDR3 is made up of 14 amino acids. V lost 6 bases to trimming and J lost 3 bases; unmatched junction nucleotides: 2. The CDR3 loop reads CASRGLADTGELFF. The DNA for the CDR3 is TGTGCCAGCAGGGGACTAGCTGACACCGGGGAGCTGTTTTTT.

The chain joins TRBV2 to TRBJ2-2; TRBD2 matches 16 bases. This CDR3 has 16 amino acids. The V gene's germline CDR1 is SNHLY and CDR2 FYNNEI. The junction had 6 bases not matched to a gene; V was cut back by 7 bases and J by 7 bases. CDR3 nucleotides: TGTGCCAGCACGGGGACTAGCGGGGGGGCCGGCGGGGAGCTGTTTTTT. As protein: CASTGTSGGAGGELFF.

This chain joins TRBV7-6 and TRBJ1-4; D call uncertain. CDR1 is SGHVS, CDR2 FNYEAQ, per germline. The CDR3 extends over 15 amino acids. V was cut by 2 bases and J by 4 bases, with 11 bases left in between. The CDR3: CASSLPSTYNEKLFF. CDR3 nucleotides: TGTGCCAGCAGCTTACCGTCCACTTATAATGAAAAACTGTTTTTT. The full variable domain, rest sourced from reference TRBV7-6 and TRBJ1-4, is GAGVSQSPRYKVTKRGQDVALRCDPISGHVSLYWYRQALGQGPEFLTYFNYEAQQDKSGLPNDRFSAERPEGSISTLTIQRTEQRDSAMYRCASSLPSTYNEKLFFGSGTQLSVL.